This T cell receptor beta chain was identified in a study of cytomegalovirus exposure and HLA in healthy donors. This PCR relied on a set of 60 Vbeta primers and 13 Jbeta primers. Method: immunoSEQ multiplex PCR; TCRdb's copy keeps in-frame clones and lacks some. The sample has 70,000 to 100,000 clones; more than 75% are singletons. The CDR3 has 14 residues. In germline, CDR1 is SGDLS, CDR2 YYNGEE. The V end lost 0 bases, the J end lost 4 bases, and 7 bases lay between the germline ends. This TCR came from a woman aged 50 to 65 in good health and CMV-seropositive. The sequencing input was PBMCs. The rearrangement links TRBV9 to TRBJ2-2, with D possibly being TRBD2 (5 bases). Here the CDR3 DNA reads TGTGCCAGCAGCGTAGACGGGGTCACCGGGGAGCTGTTTTTT. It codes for CASSVDGVTGELFF.